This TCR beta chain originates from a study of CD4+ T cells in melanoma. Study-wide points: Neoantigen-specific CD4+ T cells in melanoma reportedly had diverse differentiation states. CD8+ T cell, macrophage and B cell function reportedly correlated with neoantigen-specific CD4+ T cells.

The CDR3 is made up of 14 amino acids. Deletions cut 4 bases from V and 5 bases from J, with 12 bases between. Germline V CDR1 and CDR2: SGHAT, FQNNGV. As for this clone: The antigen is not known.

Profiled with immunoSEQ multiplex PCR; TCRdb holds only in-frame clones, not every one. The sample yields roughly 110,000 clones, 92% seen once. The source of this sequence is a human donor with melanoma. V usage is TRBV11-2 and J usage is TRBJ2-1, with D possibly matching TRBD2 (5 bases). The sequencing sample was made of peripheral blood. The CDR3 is CASSSDYLNNEQFF. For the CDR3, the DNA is TGTGCCAGCAGCTCCGACTACCTGAACAATGAGCAGTTCTTC.